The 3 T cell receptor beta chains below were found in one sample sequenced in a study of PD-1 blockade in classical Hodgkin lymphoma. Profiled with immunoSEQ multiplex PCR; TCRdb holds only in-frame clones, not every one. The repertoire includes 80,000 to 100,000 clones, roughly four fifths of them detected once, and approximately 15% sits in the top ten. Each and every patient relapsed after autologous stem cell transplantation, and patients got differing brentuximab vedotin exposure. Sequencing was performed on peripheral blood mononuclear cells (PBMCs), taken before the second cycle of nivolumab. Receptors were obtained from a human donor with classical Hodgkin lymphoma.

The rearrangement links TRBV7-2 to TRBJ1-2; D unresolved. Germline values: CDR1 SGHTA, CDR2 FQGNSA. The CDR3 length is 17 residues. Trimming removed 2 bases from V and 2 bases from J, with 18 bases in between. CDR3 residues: CASSLRPRATQNYGYTF. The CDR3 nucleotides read TGTGCCAGCAGCTTACGTCCACGGGCAACCCAGAACTATGGCTACACCTTC.

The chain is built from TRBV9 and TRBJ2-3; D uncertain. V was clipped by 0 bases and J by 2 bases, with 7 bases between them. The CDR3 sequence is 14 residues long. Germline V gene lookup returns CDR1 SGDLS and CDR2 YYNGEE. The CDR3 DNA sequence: TGTGCCAGCAGCGTAGGAGCAGCCACAGATACGCAGTATTTT. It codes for CASSVGAATDTQYF.

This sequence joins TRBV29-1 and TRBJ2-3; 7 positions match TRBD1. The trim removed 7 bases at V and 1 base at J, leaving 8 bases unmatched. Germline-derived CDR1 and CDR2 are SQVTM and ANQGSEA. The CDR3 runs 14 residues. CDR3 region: CSAAGQGGTDTQYF. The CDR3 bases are TGCAGCGCTGCAGGGCAGGGGGGCACAGATACGCAGTATTTT.